These 18 T cell receptor beta chains were sequenced from one sample in a study of blood T cell repertoires in COVID-19. Produced via immunoSEQ multiplex PCR; TCRdb's table is partial and in-frame only. The sample includes over 250,000 clones, over 80% of them seen just once. Sequencing was done on a sample of PBMCs or T cells enriched from blood (not recorded which). The receptors were sampled from a young woman who had recovered from COVID-19.

The CDR3 bases are TGTGCCAGCAGTACTCTCGGGACAGTTAATGAAAAACTGTTTTTT. This gives the protein CASSTLGTVNEKLFF. V usage is TRBV27 and J usage is TRBJ1-4, with 7 nucleotides matching TRBD1. Germline V lookup: CDR1 MNHEY, CDR2 SMNVEV (reference sequence). This CDR3 has 15 amino acids. After removal of 5 bases from V and 4 bases from J, the junction contained 7 bases not matched to a gene.

The chain combines TRBV7-2 with TRBJ2-7; 10 nucleotides align to TRBD2. The CDR3 contains 15 residues. CDR1 and CDR2 (germline): SGHTA, FQGNSA. The V gene end was trimmed by 4 bases and the J gene end by 2 bases; junction bases not matched to a gene: 5. The CDR3 bases are TGTGCCAGCAGCTACACCAGCGGGGGGGCCTACGAGCAGTACTTC. Protein product: CASSYTSGGAYEQYF.

The rearrangement links TRBV4-3 to TRBJ1-2; TRBD1 matches 8 bases. Trimming removed 0 bases from V and 8 bases from J; junction bases left unmatched: 11. The CDR3 extends over 16 amino acids. Per germline, CDR1 LGHNA and CDR2 YSLEER. CDR3 coding DNA: TGCGCCAGCAGCCAAGATCCCCCGACAGGGGTTGAAGGCTACACCTTC. Protein product: CASSQDPPTGVEGYTF.

Regarding this clone: The sample carries other DNA sequences with the same CDR3. V gene TRBV27 combines with J gene TRBJ2-3; 12 nucleotides match TRBD2. Germline V gene lookup returns CDR1 MNHEY and CDR2 SMNVEV (reference sequence). With 3 bases clipped from V and 3 bases from J, the junction kept 1 base outside the gene matches. This CDR3 region has 15 residues. This CDR3 reads CASSLLAGGTDTQYF. The CDR3, as DNA: TGTGCCAGCAGTTTGCTAGCGGGAGGGACAGATACGCAGTATTTT.

V usage is TRBV3-1 (or the pseudogene TRBV3-2) and J usage is TRBJ1-2, with D perhaps matching TRBD1 (6 bases). This CDR3 is built from 14 residues. V was cut by 4 bases and J by 7 bases, with 16 bases left in between. CDR1 is LGHDT, CDR2 YNNKEL, per germline (reference sequence). CDR3 protein: CASSPEGGRFGYTF. DNA of the CDR3: TGTGCCAGCAGCCCCGAGGGGGGGCGGTTTGGCTACACCTTC.

The CDR3 nucleotides are TGTGCCAGCAACCCGGGACAAAACTACGAGCAGTACTTC. The encoded protein is CASNPGQNYEQYF. The J gene is TRBJ2-7, the V gene TRBV28; weak D call: TRBD1 (6 bases). Germline CDR1 reads MDHEN; CDR2 reads SYDVKM. The V end was cut by 7 bases, the J end by 3 bases, with 13 bases between. The CDR3 consists of 13 residues.

The gene calls are TRBV5-4 and TRBJ1-3; the match to TRBD1 covers 8 bases. V lost 0 bases to trimming and J lost 4 bases; unmatched junction nucleotides: 12. Germline V gives CDR1 SGHNT, CDR2 YYREEE (reference sequence). The CDR3 contains 18 residues. The CDR3 region is CASSLADRVVGDGNTIYF. CDR3 nucleotide sequence: TGTGCCAGCAGCTTGGCGGACAGGGTGGTCGGTGACGGAAACACCATATATTTT.

The chain recombines TRBV9 with TRBJ2-7, with no clear D. CDR3 length: 14 amino acids. Per the germline V gene, CDR1 is SGDLS and CDR2 is YYNGEE. V was cut by 0 bases and J by 0 bases, with 7 bases left in between. The CDR3 region has the DNA TGTGCCAGCAGCGTAGGAGTAGCCTCCTACGAGCAGTACTTC. This gives the protein CASSVGVASYEQYF.

The rearrangement joins TRBV3-1 (or the pseudogene TRBV3-2) to TRBJ1-2; D ambiguous. V was pared by 0 bases and J by 7 bases, with 12 bases between. Germline CDR1 and CDR2: LGHDT and YNNKEL (reference sequence). This CDR3 is built from 14 residues. CDR3 protein: CASSQEVRGSGYTF. CDR3 in DNA: TGTGCCAGCAGCCAAGAGGTCCGGGGAAGTGGCTACACCTTC.

The chain uses TRBV4-3 and TRBJ1-4; 7 nucleotides match TRBD1. The CDR3 length is 15 residues. The V gene end was trimmed by 1 base and the J gene end by 4 bases; junction bases not matched to a gene: 3. Germline CDR1 LGHNA, CDR2 YSLEER. This chain's CDR3 is CASSQGTGVNEKLFF. The CDR3, as DNA: TGCGCCAGCAGCCAAGGGACAGGCGTTAATGAAAAACTGTTTTTT.

The chain recombines TRBV5-4 with TRBJ1-1; TRBD1 is a possible D gene (5 bases). The CDR3 has 15 residues. V was pared by 5 bases and J by 5 bases, with 19 bases between. The germline CDR1 and CDR2 sequences are SGHNT and YYREEE (reference sequence). The CDR3 is CASSLGTSGGTEAFF. The CDR3 DNA sequence: TGTGCCAGCAGTCTTGGGACCTCCGGGGGGACTGAAGCTTTCTTT.

With regard to this clone: The junction departs from germline at one end; a sequencing error may be responsible. The same CDR3 can be traced to other DNA sequences in this sample. This sequence joins TRBV5-5 and TRBJ2-7, with TRBD1 matching over 7 bases. The germline V gene encodes CDR1 SGHKS and CDR2 YYEKEE (reference sequence). CDR3 length: 18 amino acids. CDR3 protein: CASSVSVSQGNPSYEQYF. The CDR3, as DNA: TGTGCTAGCAGCGTTTCGGTTTCACAGGGGAACCCCTCCTACGAGCAGTACTTC.

This chain uses TRBV15 with TRBJ2-1, with TRBD2 matching 14 bases. V was clipped by 5 bases and J by 5 bases; unmatched bases: 8. Germline V gives CDR1 LNHNV, CDR2 YYDKDF (reference sequence). This CDR3 contains 17 residues. The CDR3 nucleotides read TGTGCCACCAGCTGTGGGACTAGCGGGAGACCCCACAATGAGCAGTTCTTC. This codes for CATSCGTSGRPHNEQFF.

Turning to this clone: No DNA is shown, since the ends of the CDR3 on it are uncertain; the CDR3 is the one TCRdb lists. The chain couples TRBV21-1 to TRBJ2-2; no check of the table's D call, TRBD2, against the DNA was made. TRBV21-1 constitutes a pseudogene. The CDR3 has 18 residues if both end residues are counted. The CDR3 loop reads CASSKARGVGRGTGELFF.

The V gene is TRBV19, the J gene TRBJ1-1; D is unresolved. The CDR3 spans 14 residues. The V and J ends lost 3 bases and 3 bases respectively, with 11 bases between them. Germline assignment: CDR1 LNHDA and CDR2 SQIVND (reference sequence). The CDR3 sequence is CASSMVLRDTEAFF. CDR3 sequence (DNA): TGTGCCAGTAGTATGGTCCTTAGAGACACTGAAGCTTTCTTT.

The V call is TRBV19, the J call TRBJ1-5, with 7 bases lining up with TRBD1. This CDR3 contains 15 residues. Germline V gene data show CDR1 as LNHDA and CDR2 as SQIVND (reference sequence). The trim removed 3 bases at V and 0 bases at J, leaving 2 bases unmatched. This CDR3 reads CASSITGDSNQPQHF. The DNA for the CDR3 is TGTGCCAGTAGTATTACAGGGGATAGCAATCAGCCCCAGCATTTT.

This sequence joins TRBV21-1 and TRBJ1-2; whether TRBD1, the table's D call, matches the DNA was not checked. TRBV21-1 is tagged as a pseudogene. CDR3 length: 17 amino acids. The CDR3 DNA is TGTGCCAGCAGCCCCGAGTTCAAGGTGCAGGGTGGCTATGGCTACACCTTC. Protein: CASSPEFKVQGGYGYTF.

The chain links TRBV4-1 to TRBJ1-2, with unresolved D. V was pared by 0 bases and J by 3 bases, with 20 bases between. The CDR3 is 18 amino acids. CDR1 is MGHRA and CDR2 is YSYEKL in the germline V gene. The CDR3 DNA follows: TGCGCCAGCAGCCAAGAGGGAGGCAGCCGCAGCAGCTACTATGGCTACACCTTC. The encoded protein is CASSQEGGSRSSYYGYTF.